Listed below are T cell receptor beta chains from one sample, sequenced in a study of shared clonotypes between healthy human individuals. The assay was immunoSEQ multiplex PCR, and TCRdb's table has in-frame clones only and misses some. The sample has about 2 million clones, roughly 95% seen once. The material sequenced was naive CD8+ T cells sorted from blood. The receptors shown here come from a young man in good health. The CDR3 runs from the conserved cysteine through the conserved F or W. The D gene is left open where the match is weak. The size entry is marked missing in some rows and otherwise reads once, few, many or a size class.

clone size: .
CDR3 length: 13
V gene: TRBV19
D gene: .
J gene: TRBJ2-1
CDR3 protein: CASSGNSYNEQFF
CDR3 DNA: TGTGCCAGTAGCGGTAACTCCTACAATGAGCAGTTCTTC

clone size: .
CDR3 length: 16
V gene: TRBV9
D gene: TRBD2
J gene: TRBJ2-3
CDR3 protein: CASSVLAGGGADTQYF
CDR3 DNA: TGTGCCAGCAGCGTCCTTGCGGGGGGAGGCGCAGATACGCAGTATTTT

clone size: .
CDR3 length: 14
V gene: TRBV5-1
D gene: .
J gene: TRBJ2-5
CDR3 protein: CASSLEAHQETQYF
CDR3 DNA: TGCGCCAGCAGCTTGGAGGCACACCAAGAGACCCAGTACTTC

clone size: once
CDR3 length: 14
V gene: TRBV7-9
D gene: .
J gene: TRBJ2-3
CDR3 protein: CASSLPLGTDTQYF
CDR3 DNA: TGTGCCAGCAGCCTTCCCCTGGGCACAGATACGCAGTATTTT

clone size: few
CDR3 length: 13
V gene: TRBV4-1
D gene: .
J gene: TRBJ2-7
CDR3 protein: CASSQGGVYEQYF
CDR3 DNA: TGCGCCAGCAGCCAAGGCGGGGTCTACGAGCAGTACTTC

clone size: .
CDR3 length: 14
V gene: TRBV10-3
D gene: TRBD1
J gene: TRBJ1-2
CDR3 protein: CAISESDRVSGYTF
CDR3 DNA: TGTGCCATCAGTGAGTCGGACAGGGTCAGCGGCTACACCTTC

clone size: .
CDR3 length: 16
V gene: TRBV2
D gene: TRBD2
J gene: TRBJ2-1
CDR3 protein: CASSPNLAGGPNEQFF
CDR3 DNA: TGTGCCAGCAGTCCCAACCTAGCGGGAGGGCCGAATGAGCAGTTCTTC

clone size: .
CDR3 length: 13
V gene: TRBV6-4
D gene: .
J gene: TRBJ1-1
CDR3 protein: CASSDSKRTEAFF
CDR3 DNA: TGTGCCAGCAGTGACTCGAAAAGGACTGAAGCTTTCTTT

clone size: .
CDR3 length: 13
V gene: TRBV6-5
D gene: .
J gene: TRBJ1-2
CDR3 protein: CASSYSTVSGYTF
CDR3 DNA: TGTGCCAGCAGTTACTCGACTGTCAGTGGCTACACCTTC

clone size: once
CDR3 length: 15
V gene: TRBV27
D gene: .
J gene: TRBJ2-7
CDR3 protein: CASRPGGPLPTKQYF
CDR3 DNA: TGTGCCAGCCGACCCGGGGGGCCACTACCTACGAAGCAGTACTTC

clone size: .
CDR3 length: 14
V gene: TRBV25-1
D gene: TRBD1
J gene: TRBJ1-2
CDR3 protein: CASSERTRGEGYTF
CDR3 DNA: TGTGCCAGCAGTGAAAGGACCAGGGGGGAAGGCTACACCTTC

clone size: .
CDR3 length: 12
V gene: TRBV10-1
D gene: .
J gene: TRBJ1-2
CDR3 protein: CASSDGNYGYTF
CDR3 DNA: TGCGCCAGCAGTGACGGTAACTATGGCTACACCTTC

clone size: .
CDR3 length: 16
V gene: TRBV25-1
D gene: .
J gene: TRBJ2-5
CDR3 protein: CASSEYETDSQETQYF
CDR3 DNA: TGTGCCAGCAGTGAATACGAGACAGACAGCCAAGAGACCCAGTACTTC

clone size: .
CDR3 length: 13
V gene: TRBV6-6
D gene: .
J gene: TRBJ1-6
CDR3 protein: CATLGGGDSPLHF
CDR3 DNA: TGTGCCACTCTGGGGGGAGGGGATTCACCCCTCCACTTT

clone size: once
CDR3 length: 15
V gene: TRBV6-1
D gene: .
J gene: TRBJ1-2
CDR3 protein: CASRLRAGTDYGYTF
CDR3 DNA: TGTGCCAGCAGACTTCGAGCCGGGACTGACTATGGCTACACCTTC

clone size: .
CDR3 length: 15
V gene: TRBV7-9
D gene: TRBD2
J gene: TRBJ2-7
CDR3 protein: CASSPPLAGAYEQYF
CDR3 DNA: TGTGCCAGCAGCCCGCCCTTAGCGGGGGCCTACGAGCAGTACTTC

clone size: .
CDR3 length: 14
V gene: TRBV9
D gene: .
J gene: TRBJ2-7
CDR3 protein: CASSPSRSSYEQYF
CDR3 DNA: TGTGCCAGCAGCCCTAGTAGGAGCTCCTACGAGCAGTACTTC

clone size: .
CDR3 length: 15
V gene: TRBV5-1
D gene: .
J gene: TRBJ2-1
CDR3 protein: CASSLAELDSGEQFF
CDR3 DNA: TGCGCCAGCAGCTTGGCCGAGCTAGATAGCGGTGAGCAGTTCTTC

clone size: .
CDR3 length: 15
V gene: TRBV29-1
D gene: .
J gene: TRBJ1-1
CDR3 protein: CSASLAGEGNTEAFF
CDR3 DNA: TGCAGTGCGTCCTTGGCGGGAGAAGGGAACACTGAAGCTTTCTTT

clone size: .
CDR3 length: 19
V gene: TRBV5-1
D gene: .
J gene: TRBJ2-6
CDR3 protein: CASSLVPQAILSGANVLTF
CDR3 DNA: TGCGCCAGCAGCTTGGTACCCCAGGCCATCCTCTCTGGGGCCAACGTCCTGACTTTC

clone size: .
CDR3 length: 16
V gene: TRBV27
D gene: .
J gene: TRBJ2-1
CDR3 protein: CASSPEEGTLSDEQFF
CDR3 DNA: TGTGCCAGCAGCCCAGAGGAGGGCACCCTTTCAGATGAGCAGTTCTTC

clone size: .
CDR3 length: 14
V gene: TRBV11-1
D gene: TRBD2
J gene: TRBJ2-7
CDR3 protein: CASSLARGFYEQYF
CDR3 DNA: TGTGCCAGCAGCTTAGCGCGGGGGTTCTACGAGCAGTACTTC

clone size: .
CDR3 length: 13
V gene: TRBV27
D gene: .
J gene: TRBJ1-5
CDR3 protein: CASSLGSNQPQHF
CDR3 DNA: TGTGCCAGCAGCCTGGGGAGCAATCAGCCCCAGCATTTT

clone size: .
CDR3 length: 16
V gene: TRBV28
D gene: .
J gene: TRBJ1-4
CDR3 protein: CASSLFTGTTNEKLFF
CDR3 DNA: TGTGCCAGCAGTTTATTTACGGGGACAACTAATGAAAAACTGTTTTTT

clone size: .
CDR3 length: 14
V gene: TRBV4-3
D gene: TRBD1
J gene: TRBJ1-6
CDR3 protein: CASSYDRGYSPLHF
CDR3 DNA: TGCGCCAGCAGCTACGACAGGGGTTATTCACCCCTCCACTTT

clone size: .
CDR3 length: 18
V gene: TRBV4-1
D gene: .
J gene: TRBJ2-1
CDR3 protein: CASSQEPAQLQLYNEQFF
CDR3 DNA: TGCGCCAGCAGCCAAGAACCGGCACAGCTCCAACTATACAATGAGCAGTTCTTC

clone size: .
CDR3 length: 15
V gene: TRBV7-6
D gene: .
J gene: TRBJ2-1
CDR3 protein: CASSLRGRYYNEQFF
CDR3 DNA: TGTGCCAGCAGCTTGAGAGGGAGGTATTACAATGAGCAGTTCTTC

clone size: .
CDR3 length: 15
V gene: TRBV30
D gene: .
J gene: TRBJ1-1
CDR3 protein: CAWSVTGTLNHEAFF
CDR3 DNA: TGTGCCTGGAGTGTAACCGGGACACTAAATCATGAAGCTTTCTTT

clone size: .
CDR3 length: 14
V gene: TRBV19
D gene: .
J gene: TRBJ2-5
CDR3 protein: CASSFDRSQETQYF
CDR3 DNA: TGTGCCAGTAGTTTCGACAGGAGCCAAGAGACCCAGTACTTC

clone size: once
CDR3 length: 16
V gene: TRBV6-6
D gene: .
J gene: TRBJ2-1
CDR3 protein: CASSYTTEGSYNEQFF
CDR3 DNA: TGTGCCAGCAGTTACACAACGGAAGGCTCCTACAATGAGCAGTTCTTC

clone size: .
CDR3 length: 14
V gene: TRBV4-1
D gene: .
J gene: TRBJ2-1
CDR3 protein: CASSQTSFWYEQFF
CDR3 DNA: TGCGCCAGCAGCCAAACTTCCTTTTGGTATGAGCAGTTCTTC

clone size: .
CDR3 length: 16
V gene: TRBV2
D gene: TRBD1
J gene: TRBJ2-4
CDR3 protein: CASSEFGTGRENIQYF
CDR3 DNA: TGTGCCAGCAGTGAATTCGGGACAGGGAGGGAGAACATTCAGTACTTC

clone size: .
CDR3 length: 13
V gene: TRBV6-5
D gene: .
J gene: TRBJ1-1
CDR3 protein: CASSWGENTEAFF
CDR3 DNA: TGTGCCAGCAGTTGGGGGGAAAACACTGAAGCTTTCTTT

clone size: .
CDR3 length: 13
V gene: TRBV18
D gene: .
J gene: TRBJ1-1
CDR3 protein: CANKSPENTEAFF
CDR3 DNA: TGTGCCAACAAGAGTCCAGAGAACACTGAAGCTTTCTTT

clone size: .
CDR3 length: 12
V gene: TRBV7-9
D gene: .
J gene: TRBJ2-3
CDR3 protein: CASSFFEDTQYF
CDR3 DNA: TGTGCTAGCAGCTTTTTTGAAGATACGCAGTATTTT

clone size: .
CDR3 length: 14
V gene: TRBV2
D gene: TRBD2
J gene: TRBJ2-4
CDR3 protein: CASSDPGGGNIQYF
CDR3 DNA: TGTGCCAGCAGTGACCCGGGAGGGGGGAACATTCAGTACTTC

clone size: .
CDR3 length: 16
V gene: TRBV9
D gene: TRBD2
J gene: TRBJ2-7
CDR3 protein: CASSHRPGTTSYEQYF
CDR3 DNA: TGTGCCAGCAGCCACAGGCCCGGGACTACATCCTACGAGCAGTACTTC

clone size: .
CDR3 length: 13
V gene: TRBV4-1
D gene: .
J gene: TRBJ1-2
CDR3 protein: CASSQRSNYGYTF
CDR3 DNA: TGCGCCAGCAGCCAACGAAGTAACTATGGCTACACCTTC

clone size: .
CDR3 length: 11
V gene: TRBV5-6
D gene: .
J gene: TRBJ1-4
CDR3 protein: CASSLDEKLFF
CDR3 DNA: TGTGCCAGCAGCTTAGATGAAAAACTGTTTTTT

clone size: .
CDR3 length: 15
V gene: TRBV5-1
D gene: TRBD1
J gene: TRBJ1-4
CDR3 protein: CASSANRDSNEKLFF
CDR3 DNA: TGCGCCAGCAGCGCGAACCGGGACAGTAATGAAAAACTGTTTTTT

clone size: .
CDR3 length: 15
V gene: TRBV11-2
D gene: TRBD1
J gene: TRBJ2-5
CDR3 protein: CASRQTGTLQETQYF
CDR3 DNA: TGTGCCAGCAGGCAGACAGGGACCCTCCAAGAGACCCAGTACTTC

clone size: .
CDR3 length: 13
V gene: TRBV6-5
D gene: TRBD1
J gene: TRBJ1-5
CDR3 protein: CASSTGGHQPQHF
CDR3 DNA: TGTGCCAGCAGCACAGGGGGGCATCAGCCCCAGCATTTT

clone size: .
CDR3 length: 13
V gene: TRBV27
D gene: .
J gene: TRBJ1-4
CDR3 protein: CASSWGQNEKLFF
CDR3 DNA: TGTGCCAGCAGTTGGGGACAAAATGAAAAACTGTTTTTT

clone size: .
CDR3 length: 14
V gene: TRBV7-8
D gene: .
J gene: TRBJ1-5
CDR3 protein: CASSLGSGFGPQHF
CDR3 DNA: TGTGCCAGCAGCTTAGGTTCCGGATTCGGGCCCCAGCATTTT

clone size: .
CDR3 length: 13
V gene: TRBV7-9
D gene: .
J gene: TRBJ1-4
CDR3 protein: CASSGGLREKLFF
CDR3 DNA: TGTGCCAGCAGCGGCGGGTTGCGTGAAAAACTGTTTTTT

clone size: .
CDR3 length: 17
V gene: TRBV4-3
D gene: .
J gene: TRBJ2-2
CDR3 protein: CASSLDSDGGYTGELFF
CDR3 DNA: TGCGCCAGCAGCCTCGACAGCGACGGAGGGTACACCGGGGAGCTGTTTTTT

clone size: .
CDR3 length: 16
V gene: TRBV5-6
D gene: .
J gene: TRBJ1-6
CDR3 protein: CASSFEGPNGNSPLHF
CDR3 DNA: TGTGCCAGCAGCTTCGAGGGGCCGAACGGTAATTCACCCCTCCACTTT

clone size: .
CDR3 length: 14
V gene: TRBV12-5
D gene: TRBD1
J gene: TRBJ2-4
CDR3 protein: CASAATGAKNIQYF
CDR3 DNA: TGTGCTAGTGCCGCGACAGGGGCCAAAAACATTCAGTACTTC

clone size: .
CDR3 length: 15
V gene: TRBV11-2
D gene: .
J gene: TRBJ2-1
CDR3 protein: CASSSRSGSYNEQFF
CDR3 DNA: TGTGCCAGCAGCTCGCGAAGCGGCAGCTACAATGAGCAGTTCTTC

clone size: .
CDR3 length: 15
V gene: TRBV6-6
D gene: .
J gene: TRBJ1-5
CDR3 protein: CASSYMVDSNQPQHF
CDR3 DNA: TGTGCCAGCAGTTATATGGTAGATAGCAATCAGCCCCAGCATTTT

clone size: .
CDR3 length: 16
V gene: TRBV19
D gene: .
J gene: TRBJ2-7
CDR3 protein: CASTAHWTGATYEQYF
CDR3 DNA: TGTGCCAGTACCGCCCACTGGACGGGGGCTACCTACGAGCAGTACTTC

clone size: .
CDR3 length: 14
V gene: TRBV14
D gene: .
J gene: TRBJ2-7
CDR3 protein: CASSQPGGSYEQYF
CDR3 DNA: TGTGCCAGCAGCCAACCGGGCGGCTCCTACGAGCAGTACTTC

clone size: .
CDR3 length: 16
V gene: TRBV6-5
D gene: .
J gene: TRBJ2-7
CDR3 protein: CASSYNGPQGVYEQYF
CDR3 DNA: TGTGCCAGCAGCTACAATGGCCCCCAAGGGGTCTACGAGCAGTACTTC

clone size: .
CDR3 length: 18
V gene: TRBV19
D gene: TRBD2
J gene: TRBJ2-1
CDR3 protein: CASSIPGLAGRAYNEQFF
CDR3 DNA: TGTGCCAGTAGTATACCGGGACTAGCGGGTCGGGCCTACAATGAGCAGTTCTTC

clone size: .
CDR3 length: 17
V gene: TRBV7-7
D gene: TRBD2
J gene: TRBJ2-5
CDR3 protein: CASSLEPGLALQETQYF
CDR3 DNA: TGTGCTAGCAGCTTAGAGCCAGGACTAGCGCTTCAAGAGACCCAGTACTTC

clone size: .
CDR3 length: 17
V gene: TRBV28
D gene: TRBD2
J gene: TRBJ2-1
CDR3 protein: CASSLPYRAGSYNEQFF
CDR3 DNA: TGTGCCAGCAGTCTCCCGTATCGAGCGGGAAGCTACAATGAGCAGTTCTTC

clone size: once
CDR3 length: 15
V gene: TRBV4-1
D gene: TRBD1
J gene: TRBJ2-2
CDR3 protein: CASRPRTGWTGELFF
CDR3 DNA: TGCGCCAGCAGGCCAAGGACAGGGTGGACCGGGGAGCTGTTTTTT